Detailed here is one TCR beta chain. This entry comes from a study of blood T cell repertoires in COVID-19. Study context: The analysed material was cDNA or gDNA that came from T cells, B-cell-depleted T cells, or PBMCs.

In the original workflow: Nucleated cell counts were estimated from reference gene primer amplification. Here immunoSEQ multiplex PCR was the method, and the copy in TCRdb shows in-frame clones only, minus some. V and J calls plus clone size are reproduced from that table; the DNA served to infer D and trimming. The data contain 150,000 or so clones, roughly four fifths of them seen just once; the ten biggest clones take up about 10%. The J segment lost 0 bases and the V segment lost 4 bases, leaving 4 bases of the junction unmatched. This CDR3 is built from 16 residues. CDR1 is SGHNT, CDR2 YYREEE, per germline (reference sequence). Ages ranged from about 18 to 89 years, with residence in approximately 23 US areas.

What was sequenced was PBMCs or T cells enriched from blood (not recorded which). V usage is TRBV5-4 and J usage is TRBJ2-3; 11 positions agree with TRBD2. The receptor was isolated from a man between 50 and 59 years old who had recovered from COVID-19. The CDR3 sequence is CASSPGTSGSTDTQYF. For the CDR3, the DNA is TGTGCCAGCAGCCCCGGGACTAGCGGAAGCACAGATACGCAGTATTTT.